This T cell receptor beta chain was identified during a study of PD-L1 blockade in urothelial cancer. Produced via immunoSEQ multiplex PCR; TCRdb's table is partial and in-frame only. Of approximately 71,000 clones listed, roughly 89% are singletons. V was clipped by 3 bases and J by 6 bases, with 11 bases between them. Germline CDR1 SQVTM, CDR2 ANQGSEA. This CDR3 has 12 residues. The V and J genes are TRBV29-1 and TRBJ1-2; D unclear. The source is a man aged 60-69 years with urothelial cancer. The material was PBMCs, obtained around atezolizumab (anti-PD-L1) treatment. Here the CDR3 reads CSVEKPPDGYTF. Written as DNA, the CDR3 is TGCAGCGTTGAGAAACCCCCGGATGGCTACACCTTC.